This entry features one TCR beta chain sequence. Assay used: immunoSEQ multiplex PCR; TCRdb lists only in-frame clones, some missing. The sample shows millions of clones, more than 85% of them seen only once. Terminally differentiated effector memory CD45RA+ cells were excluded by CCR7 positive selection of CD45RO-negative cells. The data stem from a study of shared clonotypes between healthy human individuals. The TCR sequence derives from a man aged 18 to 30 in good health. Some clones in this sample may be carry-over from other donors' samples. The specimen was naive CD8+ T cells from PBMCs.

This chain's CDR3 is CASSLTTDEQYF. CDR3 nucleotide sequence: TGTGCCAGCAGCCTGACTACCGACGAGCAGTACTTC. The chain recombines TRBV11-1 with TRBJ2-7, with TRBD2 as a possible D gene (5 bases). V lost 5 bases, J lost 5 bases, and 10 bases lay in between. CDR1 SGHAT and CDR2 FQDESV come from the germline V gene (reference sequence). CDR3 size: 12 residues.